The sequence of this T cell receptor (beta chain) was determined in a study of shared clonotypes between healthy human individuals. Overall study findings and caveats: Generally, estimated richness proved larger in naive subsets than it did in memory subsets. Clonotype sharing among donors likely depends on sequencing depth.

Libraries were prepared by immunoSEQ multiplex PCR; TCRdb keeps only in-frame clonotypes and omits some of them. The sample has about 2,100,000 clones, approximately 94% seen once. This clone was recorded only once. Its antigen is unidentified. Germline V gene data show CDR1 as SEHNR and CDR2 as FQNEAQ (reference sequence). Trimming removed 8 bases from V and 6 bases from J, with 10 bases in between. CDR3 length equals 11 residues. In the naive CD8 group, cells lacked CD45RO and were positively selected for CCR7, so terminally differentiated effector memory CD45RA+ cells were left out. Input material: naive CD8+ T cells from PBMCs. The V and J genes are TRBV7-9 and TRBJ1-2, with D possibly TRBD1 on 6 matching bases. This clonotype was obtained from a man younger than 30 in good health. Some clones in this sample may be carry-over from other donors' samples. The DNA for the CDR3 is TGTGCCAGCGCGGGGGGGCATGGCTACACCTTC. It yields the protein CASAGGHGYTF.